Below, 6 T cell receptor beta chains from the same sample are listed, as sequenced in a study of control samples from healthy donors and cancer patients. TCRdb keeps only in-frame clones here, not all; method: immunoSEQ multiplex PCR. The table has 150,000 to 200,000 clones, roughly 95% seen once. Sequencing used blood. These receptors all come from a young woman in good health.

The chain links TRBV7-2 to TRBJ2-2, with 8 positions matching TRBD1. V lost 7 bases to trimming and J lost 3 bases; unmatched junction nucleotides: 4. The germline gives CDR1 SGHTA, CDR2 FQGNSA. The CDR3 consists of 14 residues. Written as DNA, the CDR3 is TGTGCCAGCAAAACAGGGGGGTACACCGGGGAGCTGTTTTTT. It encodes CASKTGGYTGELFF.

The V gene is TRBV7-8, the J gene TRBJ1-1, with D possibly being TRBD1 (5 bases). This CDR3 comprises 16 residues. V lost 2 bases, J lost 3 bases, and 16 bases lay in between. Germline-derived CDR1 and CDR2 are SGHVS and FQNEAQ. CDR3 loop: CASSLRVAWGDTEAFF. The CDR3, as DNA: TGTGCCAGCAGCTTAAGGGTGGCCTGGGGGGACACTGAAGCTTTCTTT.

CDR3 region: CASSPREGSGNTIYF. CDR3 sequence (DNA): TGCGCCAGCAGCCCCCGGGAGGGCTCTGGAAACACCATATATTTT. V and J are TRBV5-1 and TRBJ1-3; D not certain. Trimming cost V 4 bases and J 0 bases, with 11 bases left between them. The CDR3 is made up of 15 amino acids. Germline V CDR1 and CDR2: SGHRS, YFSETQ.

The chain carries TRBV19 and TRBJ2-7, with D tentatively TRBD1 or TRBD2 (6 bases each). The CDR3 consists of 15 residues. Per the germline V gene, CDR1 is LNHDA and CDR2 is SQIVND (reference sequence). Trimming cost V 1 base and J 2 bases, with 12 bases left between them. The CDR3 nucleotides read TGTGCCAGTAGTATAGTGGGGGGCGCCGCCTACGAGCAGTACTTC. This gives the protein CASSIVGGAAYEQYF.

The chain employs TRBV28 and TRBJ1-5, with 10 bases that match TRBD1. There are 16 residues in the CDR3. CDR1 and CDR2 from the germline V gene are MDHEN and SYDVKM. V was clipped by 3 bases and J by 2 bases; unmatched bases: 4. The DNA of the CDR3 is TGTGCCAGCAGTTTCAGGGGGACAGGGGGCAATCAGCCCCAGCATTTT. Protein sequence: CASSFRGTGGNQPQHF.

This rearrangement joins TRBV27 to TRBJ1-2; D not certain. The V and J ends lost 5 bases and 2 bases respectively, with 15 bases between them. CDR1 and CDR2 (germline): MNHEY, SMNVEV (reference sequence). There are 15 residues in the CDR3. CDR3 protein: CASSQAGQANYGYTF. The CDR3 nucleotides are TGTGCCAGCAGTCAGGCGGGCCAGGCCAACTATGGCTACACCTTC.